A single sample gave rise to the 22 T cell receptor beta chains below, sequenced in a study of blood T cell repertoires in COVID-19. This table comes from immunoSEQ multiplex PCR, and its TCRdb copy is limited to in-frame clones, with some not included. The table lists some 250,000 clones, approximately 82% of them singletons. The specimen sequenced was peripheral blood. Receptors were obtained from a man at least 80 years old with acute or convalescent COVID-19.

This chain links TRBV7-8 with TRBJ2-5, with TRBD2 matching over 9 bases. Germline V gene lookup returns CDR1 SGHVS and CDR2 FQNEAQ. With V trimmed by 4 bases and J by 4 bases, 13 bases remained unmatched. The CDR3 runs to 17 residues. CDR3 DNA sequence: TGTGCCAGCAGCTCTCACGGGCGGGGGGGGCGAGTAGAGACCCAGTACTTC. Its protein product is CASSSHGRGGRVETQYF.

The CDR3 here is CSVELGVRDSLPPQETQYF. In DNA, the CDR3 is TGCAGCGTTGAATTGGGAGTCAGGGACTCGCTTCCGCCCCAAGAGACCCAGTACTTC. The chain couples TRBV29-1 to TRBJ2-5; a possible D gene is TRBD2 (6 bases). The CDR3 runs 19 residues. Germline V gene lookup returns CDR1 SQVTM and CDR2 ANQGSEA. V lost 2 bases to trimming and J lost 1 base, with 26 bases between them.

The CDR3 region is CAWRTRDRTIHEQYF. CDR3 nucleotide sequence: TGTGCCTGGAGGACCCGGGACAGGACCATCCACGAGCAGTACTTC. This rearrangement joins TRBV30 to TRBJ2-7, with TRBD1 matching over 8 bases. The CDR3 has 15 residues. Trimming took 3 bases from V and 5 from J; bases not matched to a gene: 12. Germline loops: CDR1 GTSNPN, CDR2 SVGIG (reference sequence). The full variable domain, rest sourced from reference TRBV30 and TRBJ2-7, is SQTIHQWPATLVQPVGSPLSLECTVEGTSNPNLYWYRQAAGRGLQLLFYSVGIGQISSEVPQNLSASRPQDRQFILSSKKLLLSDSGFYLCAWRTRDRTIHEQYFGPGTRLTVT.

The chain has TRBV6-5 and TRBJ2-2, with 8 positions matching TRBD2. V trimming: 8 bases; J trimming: 9 bases; junction bases outside the gene matches: 8. Germline V gene lookup returns CDR1 MNHEY and CDR2 SVGAGI. The CDR3 is 13 residues long. The CDR3, as DNA: TGTGCCAGCCGGAGCAGCGGGAGCAGGGAGCTGTTTTTT. It encodes CASRSSGSRELFF.

V gene TRBV7-6 combines with J gene TRBJ2-3, with D perhaps matching TRBD1 (5 bases). V lost 5 bases, J lost 4 bases, and 7 bases lay in between. The CDR3 is made up of 12 amino acids. The germline V gene encodes CDR1 SGHVS and CDR2 FNYEAQ. The CDR3 DNA reads TGTGCCAGCAGCGGCAGGGCAGATACGCAGTATTTT. This sequence encodes CASSGRADTQYF.

Here the CDR3 DNA reads TGTGCCAGTAGGGTACAAGAGGGGGCCTCCTACGAGCAGTACTTC. The encoded protein is CASRVQEGASYEQYF. The V and J genes are TRBV19 and TRBJ2-7; 7 nucleotides line up with TRBD1. This CDR3 has 15 amino acids. V lost 6 bases and J lost 0; bases outside the gene matches: 8. The germline V gene encodes CDR1 LNHDA and CDR2 SQIVND (reference sequence).

This rearrangement joins TRBV5-4 to TRBJ2-1; D may be TRBD2 (5 bases). The V gene's germline CDR1 is SGHNT and CDR2 YYREEE (reference sequence). CDR3 length equals 17 residues. The V end lost 2 bases, the J end lost 0 bases, and 15 bases lay between the germline ends. CDR3 amino acids: CASSLPGILNSYNEQFF. In DNA form, the CDR3 reads TGTGCCAGCAGCTTACCCGGGATACTAAACTCCTACAATGAGCAGTTCTTC.

This sequence joins TRBV5-1 and TRBJ2-1, with 9 positions matching TRBD1. CDR3 size: 16 residues. Germline CDR1 SGHRS, CDR2 YFSETQ. V shed 5 bases, J shed 2 bases, and the junction held 8 bases outside the gene matches. This CDR3 reads CASRPGTGGAYNEQFF. CDR3 DNA sequence: TGCGCCAGCAGACCAGGAACAGGGGGCGCCTACAATGAGCAGTTCTTC.

J is TRBJ1-3 and V is TRBV7-9; 8 bases fit TRBD1. The CDR3 is made up of 14 amino acids. With V trimmed by 5 bases and J by 8 bases, 8 bases remained unmatched. CDR1 and CDR2 from the germline V gene are SEHNR and FQNEAQ (reference sequence). This CDR3 reads CASSPDRETDTIYF. The CDR3 DNA reads TGTGCCAGCAGCCCGGACAGGGAAACTGACACCATATATTTT.

This rearrangement joins TRBV4-1 to TRBJ2-3; D may be TRBD1 (6 bases). Trimming removed 4 bases from V and 5 bases from J, with 13 bases in between. The CDR3 runs 14 residues. Germline assignment: CDR1 MGHRA and CDR2 YSYEKL. DNA for the CDR3: TGCGCCAGCAGCCTAGAACAGGGTAGAGATACGCAGTATTTT. Translation: CASSLEQGRDTQYF.

V is TRBV27 and J is TRBJ2-4; a weak D match, TRBD1 (6 bases). The length of the CDR3 is 14 residues. Trimming removed 3 bases at V and 2 bases at J, with 8 bases between. Germline loops: CDR1 MNHEY, CDR2 SMNVEV (reference sequence). In nucleotides, the CDR3 is TGTGCCAGCAGTTTTAGGGGGACCAAAAACATTCAGTACTTC. Protein product: CASSFRGTKNIQYF.

This clone has only a few counts. The chain recombines TRBV19 with TRBJ2-6, with D possibly TRBD1 on 5 matching bases. The germline V gene has CDR1 LNHDA and CDR2 SQIVND (reference sequence). This CDR3 has 18 residues. V lost 5 bases to trimming and J lost 0 bases, with 17 bases between them. CDR3 nucleotides: TGTGCCAGTAGTGGGGCCTGGCAGGGCCCCTCTGGGGCCAACGTCCTGACTTTC. Encoded protein: CASSGAWQGPSGANVLTF.

This clone was counted a single time. The chain uses TRBV11-2 and TRBJ2-3; D is ambiguous. Germline V lookup: CDR1 SGHAT, CDR2 FQNNGV. Trimming stripped 5 bases from V and 9 bases from J, with 9 bases between. CDR3 length: 11 residues. DNA of the CDR3: TGTGCCAGCAGCCTCTACGAAACGCAGTATTTT. Amino acid sequence: CASSLYETQYF.

The table lists this clone with a few counts. The chain uses TRBV28 and TRBJ1-1; no firm D call. Germline lookup yields CDR1 MDHEN and CDR2 SYDVKM. The length of the CDR3 is 13 residues. Trimming pared 7 bases from V and 1 base from J, leaving 10 bases between. DNA of the CDR3: TGTGCCAGCAATCGGCAGGCGAACACTGAAGCTTTCTTT. It encodes CASNRQANTEAFF. The whole variable domain, filled in from reference TRBV28 and TRBJ1-1, reads DVKVTQSSRYLVKRTGEKVFLECVQDMDHENMFWYRQDPGLGLRLIYFSYDVKMKEKGDIPEGYSVSREKKERFSLILESASTNQTSMYLCASNRQANTEAFFGQGTRLTVV.

The chain employs TRBV28 and TRBJ2-7; D may be TRBD2 (6 bases). This CDR3 contains 13 residues. Between the trimmed V and J ends, which lost 7 bases and 2 bases, there was a span of 12 bases. Germline loops: CDR1 MDHEN, CDR2 SYDVKM. Here the CDR3 reads CASIPSVPYEQYF. CDR3 bases: TGTGCCAGCATTCCTAGCGTACCCTACGAGCAGTACTTC.

V and J are TRBV2 and TRBJ2-7; 9 nucleotides align to TRBD1. The CDR3 contains 14 residues. From germline, CDR1 is SNHLY and CDR2 FYNNEI. Trimming removed 8 bases from V and 2 bases from J; junction bases left unmatched: 7. The CDR3 DNA follows: TGTGCCAGCCGGGGACAGGGTAGGCCCTACGAGCAGTACTTC. Translating it yields CASRGQGRPYEQYF.

The V call is TRBV11-2, the J call TRBJ1-5; a possible D gene is TRBD1 (5 bases). Germline CDR1 and CDR2: SGHAT and FQNNGV. Between the trimmed V and J ends, which lost 5 bases and 6 bases, there was a span of 20 bases. The length of the CDR3 is 16 residues. CDR3 sequence: CASSQSGGQGGQPQHF. The CDR3 bases are TGTGCCAGCAGCCAATCGGGTGGGCAGGGCGGTCAGCCCCAGCATTTT.

The V call is TRBV5-4, the J call TRBJ2-7; tentatively, D is TRBD1 (6 bases). The CDR3 contains 14 residues. Trimming shortened V by 4 bases and J by 0 bases, and 11 bases separated the two germline ends. CDR1 SGHNT and CDR2 YYREEE come from the germline V gene (reference sequence). The CDR3 sequence is CASSGKTGSYEQYF. In DNA form, the CDR3 reads TGTGCCAGCAGCGGAAAGACAGGCTCCTACGAGCAGTACTTC. Variable domain in full (rest from reference TRBV5-4 and TRBJ2-7): ETGVTQSPTHLIKTRGQQVTLRCSSQSGHNTVSWYQQALGQGPQFIFQYYREEENGRGNFPPRFSGLQFPNYSSELNVNALELDDSALYLCASSGKTGSYEQYFGPGTRLTVT.

The rearrangement joins TRBV6-4 to TRBJ2-3, with D possibly matching TRBD2 (5 bases). V was trimmed by 5 bases and J by 10 bases, leaving 10 bases between them. Per the germline V gene, CDR1 is MRHNA and CDR2 is SNTAGT. CDR3 size: 11 residues. For the CDR3, the DNA is TGTGCCAGCAGTAACGGGATTGCGCAGTATTTT. It yields the protein CASSNGIAQYF.

The rearrangement links TRBV6-1 to TRBJ2-4, with 7 bases matching TRBD1. In germline, CDR1 is MNHNS, CDR2 SASEGT. The CDR3 consists of 14 residues. The J segment lost 15 bases and the V segment lost 7 bases, leaving 18 bases of the junction unmatched. For the CDR3, the DNA is TGTGCCAGCAACACCCCGGCCATCGACAGGGCAGTGTACTTC. It encodes CASNTPAIDRAVYF.

This chain uses TRBV5-4 with TRBJ2-4; TRBD1 might be the D (8 bases). V lost 4 bases, J lost 1 base, and 12 bases lay in between. The CDR3 is 15 amino acids. Looked up from germline, CDR1 is SGHNT and CDR2 is YYREEE (reference sequence). CDR3 sequence: CASSPQGGAKNIQYF. DNA for the CDR3: TGTGCCAGCAGCCCACAGGGGGGGGCCAAAAACATTCAGTACTTC.

This chain links TRBV27 with TRBJ2-1; perhaps TRBD2 as D (6 bases). Germline V gene data show CDR1 as MNHEY and CDR2 as SMNVEV (reference sequence). The CDR3 extends over 12 amino acids. Trimming stripped 6 bases from V and 9 bases from J, with 12 bases between. The CDR3 spells CASSLRGGEQFF. The CDR3 bases are TGTGCCAGCAGCCTCCGGGGAGGTGAGCAGTTCTTC.